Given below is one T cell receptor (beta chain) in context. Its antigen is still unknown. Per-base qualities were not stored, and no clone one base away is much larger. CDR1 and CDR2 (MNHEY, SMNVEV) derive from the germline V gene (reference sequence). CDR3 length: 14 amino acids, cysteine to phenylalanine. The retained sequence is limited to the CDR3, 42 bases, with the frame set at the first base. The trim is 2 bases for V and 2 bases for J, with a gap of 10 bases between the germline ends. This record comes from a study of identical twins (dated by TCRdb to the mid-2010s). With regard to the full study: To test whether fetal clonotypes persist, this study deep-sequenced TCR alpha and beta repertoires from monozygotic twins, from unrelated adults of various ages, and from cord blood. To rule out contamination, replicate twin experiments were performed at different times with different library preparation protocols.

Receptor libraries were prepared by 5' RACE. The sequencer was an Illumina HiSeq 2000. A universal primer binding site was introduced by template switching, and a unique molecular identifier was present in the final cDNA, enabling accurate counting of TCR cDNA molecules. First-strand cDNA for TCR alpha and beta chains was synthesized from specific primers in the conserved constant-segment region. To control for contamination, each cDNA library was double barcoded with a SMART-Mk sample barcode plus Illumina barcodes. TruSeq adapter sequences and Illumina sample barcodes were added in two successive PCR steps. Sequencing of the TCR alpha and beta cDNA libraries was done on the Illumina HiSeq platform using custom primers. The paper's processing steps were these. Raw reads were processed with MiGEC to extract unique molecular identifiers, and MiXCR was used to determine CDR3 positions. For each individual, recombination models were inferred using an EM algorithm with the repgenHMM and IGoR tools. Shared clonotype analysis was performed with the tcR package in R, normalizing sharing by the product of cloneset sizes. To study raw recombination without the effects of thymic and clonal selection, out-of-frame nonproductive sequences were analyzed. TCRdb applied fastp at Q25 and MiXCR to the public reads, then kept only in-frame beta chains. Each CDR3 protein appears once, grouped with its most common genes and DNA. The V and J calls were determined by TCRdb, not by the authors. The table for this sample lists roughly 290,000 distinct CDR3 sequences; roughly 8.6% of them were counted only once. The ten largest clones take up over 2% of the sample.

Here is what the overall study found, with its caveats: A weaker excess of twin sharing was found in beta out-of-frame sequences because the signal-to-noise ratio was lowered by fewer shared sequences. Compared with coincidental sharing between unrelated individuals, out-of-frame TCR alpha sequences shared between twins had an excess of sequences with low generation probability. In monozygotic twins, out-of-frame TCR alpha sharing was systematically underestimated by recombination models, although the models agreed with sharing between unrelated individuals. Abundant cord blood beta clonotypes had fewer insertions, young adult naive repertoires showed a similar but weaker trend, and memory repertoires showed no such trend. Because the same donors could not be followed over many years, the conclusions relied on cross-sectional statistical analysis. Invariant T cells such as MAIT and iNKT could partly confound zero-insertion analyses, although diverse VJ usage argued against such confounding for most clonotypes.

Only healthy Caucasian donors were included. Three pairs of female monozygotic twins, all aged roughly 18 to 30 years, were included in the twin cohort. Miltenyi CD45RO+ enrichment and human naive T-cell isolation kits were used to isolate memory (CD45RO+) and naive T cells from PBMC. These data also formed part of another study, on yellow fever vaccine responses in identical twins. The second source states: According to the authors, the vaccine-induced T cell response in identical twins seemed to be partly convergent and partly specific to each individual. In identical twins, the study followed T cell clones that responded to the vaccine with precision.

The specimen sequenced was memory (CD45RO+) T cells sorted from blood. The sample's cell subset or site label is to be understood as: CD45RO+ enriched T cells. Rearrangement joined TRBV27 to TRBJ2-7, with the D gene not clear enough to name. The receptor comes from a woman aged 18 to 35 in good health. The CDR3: CASSLPRSAYEQYF. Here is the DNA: TGTGCCAGCAGTTTACCCCGGTCGGCCTACGAGCAGTACTTC.